What follows describes a single T cell receptor (beta chain). What it binds is unknown. The data belong to a study of post-analysis software for immune sequencing data. The CDR3 loop spans 16 amino acids. Germline assignment: CDR1 SGHDN and CDR2 FVKESK. V was pared by 5 bases and J by 0 bases, with 11 bases between. The library was made from cDNA and included unique molecular identifiers. Around 500,000 cDNA molecules were obtained from roughly 0.93 to 9.6 million T cells. TCRdb analysed the PCR reads with MiXCR anew, one entry per CDR3 protein. The table records roughly 870,000 distinct CDR3 sequences, approximately 53% of them present only once. General study points: Relative to controls, patients with multiple sclerosis showed significantly lower normalized Chao1 diversity. Roughly 5 TRBV segments, TRBV5-6, TRBV5-1 and TRBV20-1 among them, were found more frequent in patients than controls. Clustering by F measure revealed strong co-clustering among samples prepared together in one batch.

V gene TRBV14 combines with J gene TRBJ2-6, with D unclear. The sequence was obtained from a girl aged 5-17 years with multiple sclerosis. Sequences were obtained from blood. The chain's CDR3 is CASSSSRSSGANVLTF. CDR3 DNA: TGTGCCAGCAGCAGTTCCAGGAGCTCTGGGGCCAACGTCCTGACTTTC.